This T cell receptor (beta chain) was sequenced during a study of T cells in Graves' hyperthyroidism and ophthalmopathy. Germline CDR1 LGHDT, CDR2 YNNKEL (reference sequence). Trimming shortened V by 4 bases and J by 6 bases, and 16 bases separated the two germline ends. This CDR3 has 14 residues. This clonotype has ten or more counts. RNA transcripts served as the template for amplifying TCR beta CDR3 regions. The primer set for the first-round RT-PCR of the TCR CDR3 was HTBI. TCRdb passed the multiplex PCR reads through MiXCR, listing each CDR3 protein once. The table records roughly 240,000 distinct CDR3 sequences, about 25% of them present only once. Inclusion characteristics of ophthalmopathy patients comprised a Clinical Activity Score of at least 3, a NOSPECS grade of at least 4, and duration under 3 months.

This sequence joins TRBV3-1 and TRBJ2-7, with D perhaps being TRBD1 or TRBD2 (5 bases each). Sequencing input: blood. The TCR originated in a middle-aged woman with Graves' ophthalmopathy. CDR3 sequence reads: CASSLHPGPSEQYF. CDR3 sequence (DNA): TGTGCCAGCAGCCTACATCCGGGACCTTCCGAGCAGTACTTC.